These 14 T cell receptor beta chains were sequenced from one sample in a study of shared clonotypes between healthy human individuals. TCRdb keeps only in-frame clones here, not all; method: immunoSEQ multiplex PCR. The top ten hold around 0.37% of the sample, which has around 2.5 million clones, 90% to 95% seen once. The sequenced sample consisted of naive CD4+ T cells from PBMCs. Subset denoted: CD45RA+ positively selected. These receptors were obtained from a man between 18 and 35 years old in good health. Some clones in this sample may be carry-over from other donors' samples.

CDR3 DNA: TGTGCCAGCAGCTTGCTTGGAAGGAATCAGCCCCAGCATTTT. Amino acids: CASSLLGRNQPQHF. The chain joins TRBV5-8 to TRBJ1-5; D not resolved. Germline CDR1 and CDR2: SGHTS and YDEGEE. V was shortened by 1 base and J by 4 bases, with 9 bases between the two germline ends. The CDR3 sequence is 14 residues long.

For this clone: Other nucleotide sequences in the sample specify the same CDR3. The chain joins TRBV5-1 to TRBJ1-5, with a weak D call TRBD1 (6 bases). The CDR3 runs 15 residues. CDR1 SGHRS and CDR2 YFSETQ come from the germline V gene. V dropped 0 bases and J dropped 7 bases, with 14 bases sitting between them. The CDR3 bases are TGCGCCAGCAGCTTGGCTGGGGCAGGGGACCAGCCCCAGCATTTT. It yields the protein CASSLAGAGDQPQHF. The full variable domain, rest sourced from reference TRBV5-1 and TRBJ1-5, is KAGVTQTPRYLIKTRGQQVTLSCSPISGHRSVSWYQQTPGQGLQFLFEYFSETQRNKGNFPGRFSGRQFSNSRSEMNVSTLELGDSALYLCASSLAGAGDQPQHFGDGTRLSIL.

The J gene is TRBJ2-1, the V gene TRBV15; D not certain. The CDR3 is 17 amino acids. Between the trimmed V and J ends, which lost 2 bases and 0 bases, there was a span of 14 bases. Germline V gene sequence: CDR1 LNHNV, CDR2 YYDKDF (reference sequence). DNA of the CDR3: TGTGCCACCAGCAGACCGCCAAGGCCTAGCTCCTACAATGAGCAGTTCTTC. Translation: CATSRPPRPSSYNEQFF.

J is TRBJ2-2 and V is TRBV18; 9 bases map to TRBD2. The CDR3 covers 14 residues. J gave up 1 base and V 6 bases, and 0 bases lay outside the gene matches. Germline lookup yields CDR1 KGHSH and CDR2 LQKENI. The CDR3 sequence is CASSTSGNTGELFF. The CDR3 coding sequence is TGTGCCAGCTCGACTAGCGGGAACACCGGGGAGCTGTTTTTT.

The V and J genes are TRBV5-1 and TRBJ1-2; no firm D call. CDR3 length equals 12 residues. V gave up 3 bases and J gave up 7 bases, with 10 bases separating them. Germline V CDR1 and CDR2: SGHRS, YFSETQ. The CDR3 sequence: CASSSETIGYTF. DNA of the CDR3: TGCGCCAGCAGCTCAGAAACTATTGGCTACACCTTC.

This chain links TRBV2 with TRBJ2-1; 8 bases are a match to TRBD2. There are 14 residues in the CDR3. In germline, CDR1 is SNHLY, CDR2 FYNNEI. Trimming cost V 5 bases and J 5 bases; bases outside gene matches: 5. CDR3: CASSSGRTHNEQFF. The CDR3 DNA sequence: TGTGCCAGCAGTAGCGGGAGAACCCACAATGAGCAGTTCTTC.

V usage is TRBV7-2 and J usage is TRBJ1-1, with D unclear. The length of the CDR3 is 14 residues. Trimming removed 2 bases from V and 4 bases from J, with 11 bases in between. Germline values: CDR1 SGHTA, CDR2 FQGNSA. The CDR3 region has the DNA TGTGCCAGCAGCTTATTCCGGAGCGGCACTGAAGCTTTCTTT. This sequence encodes CASSLFRSGTEAFF.

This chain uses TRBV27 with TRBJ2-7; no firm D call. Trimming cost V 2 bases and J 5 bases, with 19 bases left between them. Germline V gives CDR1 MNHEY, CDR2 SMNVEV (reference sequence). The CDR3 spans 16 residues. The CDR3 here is CASSLLGAWKDHEQYF. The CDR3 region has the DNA TGTGCCAGCAGTTTACTGGGTGCTTGGAAGGACCACGAGCAGTACTTC.

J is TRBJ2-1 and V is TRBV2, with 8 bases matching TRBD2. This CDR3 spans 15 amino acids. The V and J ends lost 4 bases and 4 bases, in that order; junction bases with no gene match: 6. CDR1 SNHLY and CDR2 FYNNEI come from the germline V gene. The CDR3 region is CASSGGSGIYNEQFF. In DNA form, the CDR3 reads TGTGCCAGCAGTGGCGGTAGCGGGATATACAATGAGCAGTTCTTC.

DNA of the CDR3: TGTGCCAGCAGCGCCCCCAGCCGGGGAGATACGCAGTATTTT. This encodes CASSAPSRGDTQYF. The J gene is TRBJ2-3, the V gene TRBV9; weak D call: TRBD2 (5 bases). Germline V gene sequence: CDR1 SGDLS, CDR2 YYNGEE. CDR3 size: 14 residues. Trimming pared 3 bases from V and 5 bases from J, leaving 13 bases between.

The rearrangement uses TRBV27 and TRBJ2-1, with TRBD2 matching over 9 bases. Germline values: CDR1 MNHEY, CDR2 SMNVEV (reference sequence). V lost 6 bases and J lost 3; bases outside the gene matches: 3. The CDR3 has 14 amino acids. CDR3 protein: CASRASGNYNEQFF. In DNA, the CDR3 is TGTGCCAGCAGAGCTAGCGGGAACTACAATGAGCAGTTCTTC.

CDR3 in DNA: TGTGCCAGCAGTCTTCGACAGATGTATGGCTACACCTTC. It is translated as CASSLRQMYGYTF. V and J are TRBV28 and TRBJ1-2, with D perhaps TRBD1 (5 bases). This CDR3 is 13 amino acids long. The V and J ends lost 5 bases and 5 bases respectively, with 12 bases between them. Germline lookup yields CDR1 MDHEN and CDR2 SYDVKM.

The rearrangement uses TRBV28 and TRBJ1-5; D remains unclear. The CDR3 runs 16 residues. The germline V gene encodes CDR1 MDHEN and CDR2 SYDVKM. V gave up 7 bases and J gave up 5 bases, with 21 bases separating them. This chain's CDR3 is CASTPLDWSDHQPQHF. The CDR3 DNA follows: TGTGCCAGCACCCCCTTGGATTGGAGCGACCATCAGCCCCAGCATTTT.

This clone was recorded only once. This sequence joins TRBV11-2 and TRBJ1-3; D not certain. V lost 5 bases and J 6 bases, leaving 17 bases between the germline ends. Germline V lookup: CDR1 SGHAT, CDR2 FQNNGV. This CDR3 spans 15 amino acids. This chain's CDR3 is CASSVEVYAENTIYF. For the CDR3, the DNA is TGTGCCAGCAGCGTGGAAGTGTACGCGGAAAACACCATATATTTT. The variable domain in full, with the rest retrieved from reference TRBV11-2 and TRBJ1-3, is EAGVAQSPRYKIIEKRQSVAFWCNPISGHATLYWYQQILGQGPKLLIQFQNNGVVDDSQLPKDRFSAERLKGVDSTLKIQPAKLEDSAVYLCASSVEVYAENTIYFGEGSWLTVV.